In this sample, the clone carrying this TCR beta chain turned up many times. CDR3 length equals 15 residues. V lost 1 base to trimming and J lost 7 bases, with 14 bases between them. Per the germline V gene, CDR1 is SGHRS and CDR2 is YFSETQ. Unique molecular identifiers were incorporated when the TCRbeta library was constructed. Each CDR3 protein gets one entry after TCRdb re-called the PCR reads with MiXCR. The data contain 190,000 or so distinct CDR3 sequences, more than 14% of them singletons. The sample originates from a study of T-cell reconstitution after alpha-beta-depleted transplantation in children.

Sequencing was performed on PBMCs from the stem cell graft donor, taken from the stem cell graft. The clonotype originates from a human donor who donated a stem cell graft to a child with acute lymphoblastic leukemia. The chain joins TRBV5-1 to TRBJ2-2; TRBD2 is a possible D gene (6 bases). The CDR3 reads CASSLLPSEGGELFF. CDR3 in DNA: TGCGCCAGCAGCTTGTTACCTAGCGAGGGCGGGGAGCTGTTTTTT.